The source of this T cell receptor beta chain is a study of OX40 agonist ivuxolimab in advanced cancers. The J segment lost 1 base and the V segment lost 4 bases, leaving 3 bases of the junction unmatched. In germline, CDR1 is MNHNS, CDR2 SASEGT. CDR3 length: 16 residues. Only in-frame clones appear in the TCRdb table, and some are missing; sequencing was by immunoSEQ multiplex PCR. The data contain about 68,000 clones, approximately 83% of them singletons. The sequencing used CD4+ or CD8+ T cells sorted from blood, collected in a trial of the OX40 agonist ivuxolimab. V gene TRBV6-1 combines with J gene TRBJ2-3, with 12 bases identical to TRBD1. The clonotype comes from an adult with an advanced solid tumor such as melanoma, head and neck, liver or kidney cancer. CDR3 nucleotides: TGTGCCAGCAGTGGGGACAGGGGGCGCGGCACAGATACGCAGTATTTT. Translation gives CASSGDRGRGTDTQYF.